A single sample gave rise to the 24 T cell receptor beta chains below, sequenced in a study of cytomegalovirus exposure and HLA in healthy donors. PCR employed 60 Vbeta and 13 Jbeta primers. Produced via immunoSEQ multiplex PCR; TCRdb's table is partial and in-frame only. The data show some 100,000 clones, approximately 76% seen once. Sequences were obtained from PBMCs. The origin of the receptors is a man aged 45 to 65 in good health and CMV-seropositive.

The CDR3 reads CASSFLAVEQYF. The DNA of the CDR3 is TGTGCCAGCAGCTTTCTAGCGGTGGAGCAGTACTTC. The J gene is TRBJ2-7, the V gene TRBV5-4, with TRBD2 identical over 7 bases. This CDR3 has 12 amino acids. CDR1 and CDR2 from the germline V gene are SGHNT and YYREEE (reference sequence). V was clipped by 2 bases and J by 7 bases; unmatched bases: 3.

The J gene is TRBJ2-7, the V gene TRBV19, with 7 bases that match TRBD2. V shed 0 bases, J shed 1 base, and the junction held 3 bases outside the gene matches. Germline V gives CDR1 LNHDA, CDR2 SQIVND (reference sequence). The CDR3 totals 15 residues. The CDR3 DNA reads TGTGCCAGTAGTATAGACACTAGCGCATCCTACGAGCAGTACTTC. This sequence encodes CASSIDTSASYEQYF.

The rearrangement uses TRBV7-9 and TRBJ1-5; 9 bases line up with TRBD1. There are 15 residues in the CDR3. Germline V CDR1 and CDR2: SEHNR, FQNEAQ (reference sequence). V lost 5 bases to trimming and J lost 2 bases; unmatched junction nucleotides: 4. CDR3 region: CASSPDRGGNQPQHF. The CDR3 bases are TGTGCCAGCAGCCCGGACAGGGGTGGCAATCAGCCCCAGCATTTT.

The J gene is TRBJ1-2, the V gene TRBV4-1; 7 bases line up with TRBD1. V lost 5 bases to trimming and J lost 4 bases; unmatched junction nucleotides: 7. The CDR3 is 14 amino acids. CDR1 and CDR2 (germline): MGHRA, YSYEKL. This CDR3 reads CASSYRDRLYGYTF. DNA for the CDR3: TGCGCCAGCAGCTACCGGGACAGACTCTATGGCTACACCTTC.

This clone showed up just once. The V call is TRBV21-1, the J call TRBJ2-3; no check of the table's D call, TRBD2, against the DNA was made. TRBV21-1 is noted as a pseudogene. The CDR3 consists of 21 residues. The CDR3: CASSKALGVAGGLLFTDTQYF. CDR3 in DNA: TGTGCCAGCAGCAAAGCGCTCGGGGTAGCGGGAGGATTATTATTCACAGATACGCAGTATTTT.

This clone was picked up a small number of times. The chain employs TRBV11-2 and TRBJ2-3, with 9 bases fitting TRBD2. V dropped 8 bases and J dropped 1; count of bases not matched to a gene: 7. Germline V gives CDR1 SGHAT, CDR2 FQNNGV. The CDR3 totals 15 residues. The CDR3, as DNA: TGTGCCAGCGGATTAGCGGGGGTGGGCACAGATACGCAGTATTTT. Its translation is CASGLAGVGTDTQYF.

The chain joins TRBV15 to TRBJ2-1; D call uncertain. Deletions cut 0 bases from V and 4 bases from J, with 13 bases between. Germline loops: CDR1 LNHNV, CDR2 YYDKDF (reference sequence). The CDR3 extends over 16 amino acids. The CDR3 nucleotides read TGTGCCACCAGCAGAGAGTCTGGCACCCCTTACAATGAGCAGTTCTTC. This codes for CATSRESGTPYNEQFF.

This clone appeared once. Other DNA sequences in the same sample also yield this CDR3. The chain recombines TRBV6-5 with TRBJ2-5; 8 bases align to TRBD1. With V trimmed by 8 bases and J by 3 bases, 5 bases remained unmatched. The CDR3 has 13 amino acids. CDR1 and CDR2 from the germline V gene are MNHEY and SVGAGI. The CDR3 is CASSRTGKETQYF. DNA of the CDR3: TGTGCCAGCTCACGGACAGGGAAAGAGACCCAGTACTTC.

The chain has TRBV28 and TRBJ1-2; 7 bases line up with TRBD1. This CDR3 is built from 16 residues. The V gene's germline CDR1 is MDHEN and CDR2 SYDVKM. V trimming: 4 bases; J trimming: 4 bases; junction bases outside the gene matches: 12. The CDR3 sequence is CASSSQTGIITYGYTF. The CDR3 DNA reads as TGTGCCAGCAGTTCGCAGACAGGGATCATCACCTATGGCTACACCTTC.

V is TRBV4-2 and J is TRBJ2-3; 12 bases agree with TRBD2. Losses at the gene ends were 3 bases for V and 4 bases for J; bases not matched to a gene: 8. CDR1 is LGHNA, CDR2 YNFKEQ, per germline. This CDR3 comprises 17 residues. CDR3 sequence: CASSHPAGTSGPDTQYF. CDR3 bases: TGTGCCAGCAGCCACCCCGCAGGGACTAGCGGGCCAGATACGCAGTATTTT.

This rearrangement joins TRBV9 to TRBJ1-4; TRBD1 might be the D (5 bases). V shed 0 bases and J shed 5 bases, with 8 bases lying between them. Germline CDR1 is SGDLS and CDR2 is YYNGEE. This CDR3 spans 14 amino acids. This CDR3 reads CASSVGGGNEKLFF. The CDR3 nucleotides are TGTGCCAGCAGCGTAGGGGGGGGGAATGAAAAACTGTTTTTT.

This chain uses TRBV5-4 with TRBJ2-5, with D perhaps matching TRBD2 (7 bases). The closer fit of TRBJ2-7 to the DNA end suggests the J call may be wrong. The CDR3 loop spans 15 amino acids. Germline CDR1 SGHNT, CDR2 YYREEE (reference sequence). The CDR3 sequence: CASIGGRGSSYEQYF. In DNA, the CDR3 is TGTGCCAGCATCGGGGGGCGGGGGAGCTCCTACGAGCAGTACTTC.

The V and J genes are TRBV27 and TRBJ2-2; a weak D match, TRBD2 (5 bases). The ends were cut back, 3 bases at V and 4 bases at J, with 9 bases in the middle. Germline V CDR1 and CDR2: MNHEY, SMNVEV (reference sequence). The CDR3 has 14 residues. CDR3: CASSLMGSTGELFF. The DNA of the CDR3 is TGTGCCAGCAGTTTGATGGGGAGCACCGGGGAGCTGTTTTTT.

This clone was seen only a few times. The chain uses TRBV5-1 and TRBJ2-2; D is ambiguous. From germline, CDR1 is SGHRS and CDR2 YFSETQ. Trimming pared 0 bases from V and 4 bases from J, leaving 10 bases between. The CDR3 sequence is 15 residues long. The CDR3 here is CASSLDTDSTGELFF. Written as DNA, the CDR3 is TGCGCCAGCAGCTTGGACACCGACTCCACCGGGGAGCTGTTTTTT. Using reference TRBV5-1 and TRBJ2-2 for the parts outside the CDR3, the full variable domain is KAGVTQTPRYLIKTRGQQVTLSCSPISGHRSVSWYQQTPGQGLQFLFEYFSETQRNKGNFPGRFSGRQFSNSRSEMNVSTLELGDSALYLCASSLDTDSTGELFFGEGSRLTVL.

The chain is built from TRBV7-2 and TRBJ2-3; TRBD2 matches at 12 bases. This CDR3 has 19 amino acids. The V segment lost 5 bases and the J segment 8 bases; nucleotides outside the gene matches: 20. The germline V gene has CDR1 SGHTA and CDR2 FQGNSA. CDR3 loop: CASSVRATPMTSGRGTQYF. CDR3 sequence (DNA): TGTGCCAGCAGCGTCAGAGCAACCCCGATGACTAGCGGGAGAGGTACGCAGTATTTT.

J is TRBJ2-7 and V is TRBV7-9, with no clear D. Germline V CDR1 and CDR2: SEHNR, FQNEAQ (reference sequence). The CDR3 length is 12 residues. V was cut by 5 bases and J by 3 bases, with 8 bases left in between. The CDR3 sequence is CASSPGLYEQYF. CDR3 bases: TGTGCCAGCAGCCCCGGTCTCTACGAGCAGTACTTC. Full variable domain (missing parts from reference TRBV7-9 and TRBJ2-7): DTGVSQNPRHKITKRGQNVTFRCDPISEHNRLYWYRQTLGQGPEFLTYFQNEAQLEKSRLLSDRFSAERPKGSFSTLEIQRTEQGDSAMYLCASSPGLYEQYFGPGTRLTVT.

The rearrangement joins TRBV19 to TRBJ1-4; unclear D gene. CDR3 length: 13 residues. From germline, CDR1 is LNHDA and CDR2 SQIVND (reference sequence). With 6 bases removed from V and 0 bases from J, the gap between germline ends came to 5 bases. CDR3 nucleotide sequence: TGTGCCAGTAGGAGTGCAACTAATGAAAAACTGTTTTTT. Protein sequence: CASRSATNEKLFF. Filled out from reference TRBV19 and TRBJ1-4, the complete variable domain reads DGGITQSPKYLFRKEGQNVTLSCEQNLNHDAMYWYRQDPGQGLRLIYYSQIVNDFQKGDIAEGYSVSREKKESFPLTVTSAQKNPTAFYLCASRSATNEKLFFGSGTQLSVL.

The chain carries TRBV5-1 and TRBJ2-5; 10 bases are a match to TRBD1. In germline, CDR1 is SGHRS, CDR2 YFSETQ. J lost 5 bases, V lost 7 bases, and 8 bases had no gene match. CDR3 size: 14 residues. CDR3 loop: CASSQTGGMETQYF. CDR3 bases: TGCGCCAGCTCACAGACAGGGGGCATGGAGACCCAGTACTTC.

This rearrangement joins TRBV29-1 to TRBJ2-3, with 9 bases matching TRBD2. Germline lookup yields CDR1 SQVTM and CDR2 ANQGSEA. The J segment lost 0 bases and the V segment lost 6 bases, leaving 13 bases of the junction unmatched. The CDR3 contains 17 residues. Here the CDR3 reads CSVAETLAGRSTDTQYF. As DNA, the CDR3 is TGCAGCGTGGCCGAAACTCTAGCGGGGCGCAGCACAGATACGCAGTATTTT.

The chain combines TRBV5-6 with TRBJ2-5, with a tentative D call TRBD2 (7 bases). Looked up from germline, CDR1 is SGHDT and CDR2 is YYEEEE. This CDR3 comprises 16 residues. Trimming pared 7 bases from V and 5 bases from J, leaving 24 bases between. The CDR3 is CASRPWGGGDQETQYF. In nucleotides, the CDR3 is TGTGCCAGCCGCCCCTGGGGAGGGGGGGATCAGGAGACCCAGTACTTC.

The chain links TRBV21-1 to TRBJ2-4; the D segment call TRBD2 is taken from the table without a DNA check. TRBV21-1 is flagged as a pseudogene. The CDR3 contains 15 residues. CDR3 protein: CASSKRRGSKNIQYF. CDR3 coding DNA: TGTGCCAGCAGCAAACGACGGGGTTCCAAAAACATTCAGTACTTC.

The CDR3 here is CASSPGRAGEGGPQHF. CDR3 bases: TGTGCCAGCAGCCCCGGCAGGGCCGGAGAAGGCGGGCCCCAGCATTTT. This chain connects TRBV7-9 to TRBJ1-5; D may be TRBD1 (5 bases). This CDR3 has 16 amino acids. Trimming shortened V by 5 bases and J by 9 bases, and 23 bases separated the two germline ends. The V gene's germline CDR1 is SEHNR and CDR2 FQNEAQ (reference sequence).

CDR3 amino acids: CASSFTTGNTIYF. The CDR3 region has the DNA TGTGCCAGCAGCTTTACAACAGGAAACACCATATATTTT. V and J are TRBV5-5 and TRBJ1-3; D is uncertain. This CDR3 spans 13 amino acids. Germline loops: CDR1 SGHKS, CDR2 YYEKEE (reference sequence). V lost 2 bases and J 4 bases, leaving 7 bases between the germline ends.

The chain uses TRBV28 and TRBJ1-2; TRBD1 might be the D (5 bases). Per the germline V gene, CDR1 is MDHEN and CDR2 is SYDVKM. CDR3 length: 12 residues. V lost 6 bases and J 8 bases, leaving 13 bases between the germline ends. The CDR3, as DNA: TGTGCCAGCAGACGGGGGGGGGAAGGCTACACCTTC. It codes for CASRRGGEGYTF.